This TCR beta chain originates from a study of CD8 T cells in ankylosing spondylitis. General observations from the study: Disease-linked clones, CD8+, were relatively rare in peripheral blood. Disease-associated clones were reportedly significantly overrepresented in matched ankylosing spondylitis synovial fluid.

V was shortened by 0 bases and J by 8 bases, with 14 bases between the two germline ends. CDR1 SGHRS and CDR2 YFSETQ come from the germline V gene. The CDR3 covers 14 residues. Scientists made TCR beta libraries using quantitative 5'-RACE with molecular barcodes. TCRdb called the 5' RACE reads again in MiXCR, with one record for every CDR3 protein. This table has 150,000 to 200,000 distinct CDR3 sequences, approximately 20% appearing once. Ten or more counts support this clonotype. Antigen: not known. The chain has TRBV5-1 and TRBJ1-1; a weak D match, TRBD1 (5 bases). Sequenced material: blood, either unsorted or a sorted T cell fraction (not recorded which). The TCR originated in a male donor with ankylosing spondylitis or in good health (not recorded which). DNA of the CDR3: TGCGCCAGCAGCTTGGTTGGGGGAATAGGAGAAGCTTTCTTT. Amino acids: CASSLVGGIGEAFF.